The rows below give T cell receptor beta chains drawn from one sample of a study of shared clonotypes between healthy human individuals. Assay used: immunoSEQ multiplex PCR; TCRdb lists only in-frame clones, some missing. Here the sample spans over 2 million clones, 85% to 95% being singletons. Specimen: naive CD4+ T cells from PBMCs. The receptors shown here come from a man between 18 and 29 years old in good health. Some clones in this sample may be carry-over from other donors' samples. The CDR3 runs from the conserved cysteine through the conserved F or W. A D gene is named only where the DNA matches it firmly.

>TRBJ1-5|-|TRBV19
CASSIFQGGGQPQHF
TGTGCCAGTAGTATATTCCAGGGCGGGGGTCAGCCCCAGCATTTT
>TRBJ2-3|TRBD1|TRBV7-7
CASSLIPGGSTDTQYF
TGTGCCAGCAGCTTAATACCAGGGGGCAGCACAGATACGCAGTATTTT
>TRBJ2-5|TRBD1|TRBV28
CASRQTGAQETQYF
TGTGCCAGCAGGCAGACAGGGGCCCAAGAGACCCAGTACTTC
>TRBJ1-3|-|TRBV10-3
CAISESALSGNTIYF
TGTGCCATCAGTGAGTCCGCGTTATCTGGAAACACCATATATTTT
>TRBJ2-7|-|TRBV7-2
CASSPPPGGTTYEQYF
TGTGCCAGCAGCCCCCCCCCTGGCGGGACGACCTACGAGCAGTACTTC
>TRBJ1-3|TRBD1|TRBV5-1
CASSLGGTGVGNTIYF
TGCGCCAGCAGCTTGGGGGGAACAGGGGTCGGAAACACCATATATTTT
>TRBJ2-1|TRBD2|TRBV5-1
CASSSLGLAGGNEQFF
TGCGCCAGCAGCTCCCTGGGACTAGCGGGAGGTAATGAGCAGTTCTTC
>TRBJ2-1|-|TRBV5-1
CASSLEFSGYNEQFF
TGCGCCAGCAGCTTGGAGTTTAGCGGATACAATGAGCAGTTCTTC
>TRBJ1-3|-|TRBV4-1
CASSQDGTYSGNTIYF
TGCGCCAGCAGCCAAGATGGGACCTACTCTGGAAACACCATATATTTT
>TRBJ2-2|TRBD2|TRBV5-6
CASSAELAGHTGELFF
TGTGCCAGCAGCGCCGAACTAGCGGGACACACCGGGGAGCTGTTTTTT
>TRBJ2-7|-|TRBV18
CASSPPSGEQYF
TGTGCCAGCTCACCACCTTCTGGGGAGCAGTACTTC
>TRBJ2-1|TRBD1|TRBV5-1
CASSPGTAYNEQFF
TGCGCCAGCAGCCCCGGGACAGCCTACAATGAGCAGTTCTTC
>TRBJ2-2|-|TRBV4-2
CASSHRIGGAGVDGLNTGELFF
TGTGCCAGCAGCCATCGCATAGGGGGGGCAGGGGTCGACGGACTGAACACCGGGGAGCTGTTTTTT
>TRBJ2-3|-|TRBV4-2
CASSPRGRRAAGTDTQYF
TGTGCCAGCAGCCCTCGGGGGAGGCGGGCCGCGGGCACAGATACGCAGTATTTT